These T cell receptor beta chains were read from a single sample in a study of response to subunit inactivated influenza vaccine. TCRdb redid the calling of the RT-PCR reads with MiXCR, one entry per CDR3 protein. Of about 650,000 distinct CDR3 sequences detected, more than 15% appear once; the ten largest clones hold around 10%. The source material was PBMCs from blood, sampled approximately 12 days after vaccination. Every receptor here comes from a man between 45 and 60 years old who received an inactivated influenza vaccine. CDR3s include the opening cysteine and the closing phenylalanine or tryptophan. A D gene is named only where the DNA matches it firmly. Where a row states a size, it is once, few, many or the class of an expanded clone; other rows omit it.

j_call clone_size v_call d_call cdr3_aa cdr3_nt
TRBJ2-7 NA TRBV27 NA CASGQLPYEQYF TGTGCCAGCGGTCAACTCCCCTACGAGCAGTACTTC
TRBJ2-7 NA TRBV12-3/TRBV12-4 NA CASSHRGISNEQYF TGTGCCAGCAGTCATAGGGGAATCAGCAACGAGCAGTACTTC
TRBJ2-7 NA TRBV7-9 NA CASSLASPPYEQYF TGTGCCAGCAGCTTAGCTTCCCCACCCTACGAGCAGTACTTC
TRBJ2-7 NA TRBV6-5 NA CASSSLRTAVGEQYF TGTGCCAGCAGTTCACTCCGGACAGCCGTTGGTGAGCAGTACTTC
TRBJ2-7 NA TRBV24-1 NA CATSDSGANYEQYF TGTGCCACCAGTGATTCCGGGGCCAACTACGAGCAGTACTTC
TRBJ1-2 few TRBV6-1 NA CASSERTDYGYTF TGTGCCAGCAGTGAAAGGACAGACTATGGCTACACCTTC
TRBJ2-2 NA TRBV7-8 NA CASSPGRVYAGELFF TGTGCCAGCAGCCCAGGAAGGGTCTACGCCGGGGAGCTGTTTTTT
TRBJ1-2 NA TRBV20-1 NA CSARQGFYGYTF TGCAGTGCTAGACAGGGCTTCTATGGCTACACCTTC
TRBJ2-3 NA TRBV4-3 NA CASSQGWGGDHSDTQYF TGCGCCAGCAGCCAAGGTTGGGGCGGGGATCATTCAGATACGCAGTATTTT
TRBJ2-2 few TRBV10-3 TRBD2 CAISEGRERTGELFF TGTGCCATCAGTGAGGGGCGGGAGAGGACCGGGGAGCTGTTTTTT
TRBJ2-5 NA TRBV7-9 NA CASSLGPGARETQYF TGTGCCAGCAGCTTGGGCCCGGGGGCACGAGAGACCCAGTACTTC
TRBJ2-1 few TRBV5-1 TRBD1 CASSLRTGMTANEQFF TGCGCCAGCAGCTTACGGACAGGGATGACTGCAAATGAGCAGTTCTTC
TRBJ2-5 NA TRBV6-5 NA CASSSQQGQETQYF TGTGCCAGCAGTTCTCAGCAGGGGCAAGAGACCCAGTACTTC
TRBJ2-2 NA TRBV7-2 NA CASSLDRLNTGELFF TGTGCCAGCAGCTTAGATAGGTTAAACACCGGGGAGCTGTTTTTT
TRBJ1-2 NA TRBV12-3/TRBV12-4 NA CASSSLGNYYGYTF TGTGCCAGCAGTTCCCTTGGCAACTACTATGGCTACACCTTC
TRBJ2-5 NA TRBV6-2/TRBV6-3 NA CASSYKPQGFETQYF TGTGCCAGCAGTTACAAACCCCAGGGGTTTGAGACCCAGTACTTC
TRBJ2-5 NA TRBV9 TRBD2 CASSVVSSGRAGETQYF TGTGCCAGCAGCGTAGTTTCTAGCGGGAGGGCAGGGGAGACCCAGTACTTC
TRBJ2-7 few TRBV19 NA CASSISRTAYEQYF TGTGCCAGTAGTATATCCAGGACAGCCTACGAGCAGTACTTC
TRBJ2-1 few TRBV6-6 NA CASSSTPYNEQFF TGTGCCAGCAGTTCGACACCCTACAATGAGCAGTTCTTC
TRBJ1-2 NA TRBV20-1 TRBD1 CSATDRGNYGYTF TGCAGTGCTACAGACAGGGGAAACTATGGCTACACCTTC
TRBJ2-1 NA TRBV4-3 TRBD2 CASSQDASGNYNEQFF TGCGCCAGCAGCCAAGATGCTAGCGGGAACTACAATGAGCAGTTCTTC
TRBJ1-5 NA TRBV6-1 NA CASSEFTRDQPQHF TGTGCCAGCAGTGAATTTACCAGGGATCAGCCCCAGCATTTT
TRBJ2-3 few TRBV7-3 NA CASSGGRSDTQYF TGTGCCAGCAGCGGGGGAAGGAGCGATACGCAGTATTTT
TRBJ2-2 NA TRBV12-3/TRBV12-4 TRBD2 CASSRLASGELFF TGTGCCAGCAGCCGACTAGCGTCCGGGGAGCTGTTTTTT
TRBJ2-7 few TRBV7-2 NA CASSLGGTAPYEQYF TGTGCCAGCAGCTTAGGTGGGACGGCGCCCTACGAGCAGTACTTC
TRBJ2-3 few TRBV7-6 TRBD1 CASSLQQGPTDTQYF TGTGCCAGCAGCTTACAACAGGGGCCCACAGATACGCAGTATTTT
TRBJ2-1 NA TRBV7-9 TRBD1 CASSLGDRGPVYEQFF TGTGCCAGCAGCCTAGGCGACAGGGGGCCCGTCTATGAGCAGTTCTTC
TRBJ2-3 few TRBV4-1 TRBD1 CASSLGTASDTQYF TGCGCCAGCAGCCTAGGGACAGCTTCAGATACGCAGTATTTT
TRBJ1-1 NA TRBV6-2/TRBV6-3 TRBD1 CASSYEQGALITEAFF TGTGCCAGCAGTTACGAACAGGGGGCGCTTATCACTGAAGCTTTCTTT
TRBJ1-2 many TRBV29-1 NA CSARTADRANYGYTF TGCAGCGCTCGGACAGCTGACAGAGCTAACTATGGCTACACCTTC
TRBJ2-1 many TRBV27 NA CASSSNYNEQFF TGTGCCAGCAGTTCCAACTACAATGAGCAGTTCTTC
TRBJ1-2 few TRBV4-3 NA CASSQGWQLHYGYTF TGCGCCAGCAGCCAAGGGTGGCAGCTCCACTATGGCTACACCTTC
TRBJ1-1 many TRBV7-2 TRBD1 CASNQGGGITEAFF TGTGCCAGCAACCAGGGGGGCGGGATCACTGAAGCTTTCTTT
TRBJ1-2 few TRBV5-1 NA CASSWSGDGYGYTF TGCGCCAGCAGCTGGTCCGGGGACGGCTATGGCTACACCTTC
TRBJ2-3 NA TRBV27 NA CASSFRTPLGTQYF TGTGCCAGCAGTTTTCGGACTCCTCTCGGTACGCAGTATTTT
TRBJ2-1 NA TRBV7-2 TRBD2 CASHRGGSYNEQFF TGTGCCAGCCACCGCGGGGGGTCTTACAATGAGCAGTTCTTC
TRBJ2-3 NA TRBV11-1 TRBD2 CASSLRQGFEAGGPSDTQYF TGTGCCAGCAGCCTCAGGCAGGGATTCGAAGCGGGAGGGCCGTCAGATACGCAGTATTTT
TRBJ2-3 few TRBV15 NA CATSVADTQYF TGTGCCACCAGCGTAGCAGATACGCAGTATTTT
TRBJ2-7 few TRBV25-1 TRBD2 CASSTQTSRGVPGEQYF TGTGCCAGCAGTACCCAGACCTCGCGGGGGGTTCCCGGCGAGCAGTACTTC
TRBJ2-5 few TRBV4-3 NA CASSQLTGSRTQYF TGCGCCAGCAGCCAACTAACAGGATCTAGGACCCAGTACTTC